The rows below give T cell receptor beta chains drawn from one sample of a study of OX40 agonist ivuxolimab in advanced cancers. Profiling relied on immunoSEQ multiplex PCR, and the TCRdb table lists in-frame clones only, not all of them. The top ten hold approximately 0.25% of the sample, which has tens of thousands of clones, nearly 90% seen once. The sequencing used CD4+ or CD8+ T cells sorted from blood, collected in a trial of the OX40 agonist ivuxolimab. The receptors shown here come from an adult with an advanced solid tumor such as melanoma, head and neck, liver or kidney cancer. CDR3s include the opening cysteine and the closing phenylalanine or tryptophan. The D gene is left open where the match is weak. Size is stated for part of the rows, as once, few or many counts, or as a class when the clone is expanded.

D,J,size,V,DNA,CDR3
NA,TRBJ2-2,few,TRBV5-8,TGTGCCAGCAGCTTGGAGCAGGGGGGATGGACCGGGGAGCTGTTTTTT,CASSLEQGGWTGELFF
NA,TRBJ2-1,NA,TRBV15,TGTGCCACCAGCAGAGATACAGGCAGACCAAACAATGAGCAGTTCTTC,CATSRDTGRPNNEQFF
NA,TRBJ2-7,NA,TRBV7-9,TGTGCCAGCAGCTCCACCGGGGTCCGAGTGTTTAGCTCCTACGAGCAGTACTTC,CASSSTGVRVFSSYEQYF
NA,TRBJ2-1,NA,TRBV5-4,TGTGCCAGCAGCTTTTCGACGGGCGCCACCTCCGACTACAATGAGCAGTTCTTC,CASSFSTGATSDYNEQFF
TRBD1,TRBJ2-2,NA,TRBV18,TGTGCCAGCTCACCAATGCAGAGGGGGCCTACGAACACCGGGGAGCTGTTTTTT,CASSPMQRGPTNTGELFF
TRBD1,TRBJ1-1,NA,TRBV27,TGTGCCAGCAGTTCTCCTCGGGACAGCGAAAACACTGAAGCTTTCTTT,CASSSPRDSENTEAFF
TRBD2,TRBJ2-7,few,TRBV11-3,TGTGCCAGCAGCCTCACCTCGGGACTAGTCTCCTACGAGCAGTACTTC,CASSLTSGLVSYEQYF
NA,TRBJ1-1,NA,TRBV5-1,TGCGCCAGCAGCTGGGGGGAGAACACTGAAGCTTTCTTT,CASSWGENTEAFF
NA,TRBJ2-7,NA,TRBV15,TGTGCCACCAGCACACTAGATTCGAGCGAGCAGTACTTC,CATSTLDSSEQYF
TRBD1,TRBJ2-3,NA,TRBV6-1,TGTGCCAGCAGAAGCGCCGGGACAGGGGCAGATACGCAGTATTTT,CASRSAGTGADTQYF
TRBD1,TRBJ2-7,once,TRBV6-6,TGTGCCAGCAGTCAGGGGGCCGCCTCCTACGAGCAGTACTTC,CASSQGAASYEQYF
TRBD2,TRBJ2-1,few,TRBV6-1,TGTGCCAGCAGTGAATACCGCGGGACTAGCGGGAGGTTAGATGAGCAGTTCTTC,CASSEYRGTSGRLDEQFF
NA,TRBJ2-4,NA,TRBV7-2,TGTGCCAGCAGCTTGAAGGTCATTCAGTACTTC,CASSLKVIQYF
NA,TRBJ2-1,NA,TRBV5-4,TGTGCCAGCAGCGTCGCGTCTGGACCCCTAGGTGAGCAGTTCTTC,CASSVASGPLGEQFF
NA,TRBJ2-7,NA,TRBV7-2,TGTGCCAGCAGCCAAACTCCCTCCTACGAGCAGTACTTC,CASSQTPSYEQYF
TRBD1,TRBJ2-1,once,TRBV18,TGTGCCAGCTCACCCCCAGGGGGCTACAATGAGCAGTTCTTC,CASSPPGGYNEQFF
NA,TRBJ1-2,few,TRBV7-9,TGTGCCAGCAGCGACACTCCGGACTCGGGTGTGGGTGGCTACACCTTC,CASSDTPDSGVGGYTF
NA,TRBJ1-2,NA,TRBV5-4,TGTGCCAGCAGCAACGCAGAGGGCCTCTATGGCTACACCTTC,CASSNAEGLYGYTF
TRBD1,TRBJ2-2,NA,TRBV7-6,TGTGCCAGCACGACAGGGGGCTTAGTCGGGGAGCTGTTTTTT,CASTTGGLVGELFF
TRBD2,TRBJ2-5,NA,TRBV7-8,TGTGCCAGCAGCTTCACTAGCGGGAGTTCTGAGACCCAGTACTTC,CASSFTSGSSETQYF
NA,TRBJ1-5,NA,TRBV5-5,TGTGCCAGCAGCCGGACGGCCCCTGTTGGGGGAAATCAGCCCCAGCATTTT,CASSRTAPVGGNQPQHF
TRBD1,TRBJ2-3,NA,TRBV5-6,TGTGCCAGCAGCCTGACAGGGGTGGCAGATACGCAGTATTTT,CASSLTGVADTQYF
NA,TRBJ2-1,NA,TRBV7-3,TGTGCCAGCAGCATAGGGACATTTCCCATGAATGAGCAGTTCTTC,CASSIGTFPMNEQFF
TRBD1,TRBJ2-7,few,TRBV9,TGTGCCAGCAGCGTAGTAAGGGCAGGGGGCGAGTACGAGCAGTACTTC,CASSVVRAGGEYEQYF
NA,TRBJ2-7,NA,TRBV9,TGTGCCAGCAGCTCCCAGGCGGACAGTTCATTCTACGAGCAGTACTTC,CASSSQADSSFYEQYF
NA,TRBJ1-1,NA,TRBV28,TGTGCCAGCAGTTTCCAGGGTTCGGGGAACACTGAAGCTTTCTTT,CASSFQGSGNTEAFF
NA,TRBJ2-5,NA,TRBV11-2,TGTGCCAGCAGCTTCCTCCAAGAGACCCAGTACTTC,CASSFLQETQYF
NA,TRBJ1-2,NA,TRBV11-3,TGTGCCAGCAGCTTACAAGGTGGCGAGGAAGGGTGCACCTTC,CASSLQGGEEGCTF
TRBD1,TRBJ1-1,NA,TRBV11-2,TGTGCCAGCAGCGAACAGGGGTTGAACACTGAAGCTTTCTTT,CASSEQGLNTEAFF
NA,TRBJ1-1,NA,TRBV7-2,TGTGCCAGCAGCTTAGTGGCGGTCAGGGAGCGGGCTTTCTTT,CASSLVAVRERAFF
NA,TRBJ1-2,NA,TRBV18,TGTGCCAGCACTATCGGGACGGGGGATAACTATGGCTACACCTTC,CASTIGTGDNYGYTF
TRBD1,TRBJ1-3,few,TRBV28,TGTGCCAGCAGTTTGGACAGGGCGGCTGGAAACACCATATATTTT,CASSLDRAAGNTIYF
TRBD2,TRBJ2-1,NA,TRBV4-2,TGTGCCAGCAGCCCGGCAATCGTTTCCGGGCCTAGCGGGGGAAAGAATGAGCAGTTCTTC,CASSPAIVSGPSGGKNEQFF
NA,TRBJ2-7,NA,TRBV4-1,TGCGCCAGCAGCCAAGAATGGGTGGGGAAGAACTACGAGCAGTACTTC,CASSQEWVGKNYEQYF
NA,TRBJ2-2,NA,TRBV5-1,TGCGCCAGCAGCTTGGCCCCCGGGGGAACCGGGGAGCTGTTTTTT,CASSLAPGGTGELFF
NA,TRBJ2-5,NA,TRBV14,TGTGCCAGCAGCCCGGGCTACACCTCGGAGACCCAGTACTTC,CASSPGYTSETQYF
TRBD2,TRBJ2-5,NA,TRBV29-1,TGCAGCTTCCGCGGACTAGCGGGAGAGACCCAGTACTTC,CSFRGLAGETQYF
NA,TRBJ2-5,NA,TRBV5-4,TGTGCCAGCAGCCCGTGGGGGGTCGGAGAGACCCAGTACTTC,CASSPWGVGETQYF
TRBD2,TRBJ2-1,NA,TRBV5-1,TGCGCCAGCAGCTGGGGGACTAGCGGGAGGGACCTACCGTCCTCCTACAATGAGCAGTTCTTC,CASSWGTSGRDLPSSYNEQFF
NA,TRBJ1-2,medium-sized,TRBV5-1,TGCGCCAGCAGCCCCAGGGAGGGCTATGGCTACACCTTC,CASSPREGYGYTF
NA,TRBJ1-2,NA,TRBV5-4,TGTGCCAGCAGCCGGGGAGCCGACGAAGGCTATGGCTACACCTTC,CASSRGADEGYGYTF
NA,TRBJ2-7,NA,TRBV7-8,TGTGCCAGCAGCACGAGGCAGGGGGGGAGGGACGAGCAGTACTTC,CASSTRQGGRDEQYF
TRBD2,TRBJ2-1,NA,TRBV6-5,TGTGCCAGCAGTGCCCTAGCGGGAGTCCGAAATGAGCAGTTCTTC,CASSALAGVRNEQFF
TRBD2,TRBJ2-1,NA,TRBV19,TGTGCCAGTATTCGGGAGCTCGGGGGGAATGAGCAGTTCTTC,CASIRELGGNEQFF
NA,TRBJ2-2,NA,TRBV7-6,TGTGCCAGCAGCTCCGTATCAGGGTATAGCGGGGAGCTGTTTTTT,CASSSVSGYSGELFF
NA,TRBJ2-5,NA,TRBV9,TGTGCCAGCAGCGCGGGGCAGACACCGACCCAGTACTTC,CASSAGQTPTQYF
NA,TRBJ1-5,NA,TRBV19,TGTGCCAGTAGTATACGGTTTCGGGAAAGCAATCAGCCCCAGCATTTT,CASSIRFRESNQPQHF
TRBD2,TRBJ2-2,few,TRBV28,TGTGCCAGCAGCTTTAGCGGGAGGGCGAACACCGGGGAGCTGTTTTTT,CASSFSGRANTGELFF
NA,TRBJ2-3,NA,TRBV28,TGTGCCAGCAGTTGGACTACCTCAGGCGCAGATACGCAGTATTTT,CASSWTTSGADTQYF
NA,TRBJ1-1,NA,TRBV6-5,TGTGCCAGCAGCCTGGGACGACGGACAGCAACTGAAGCTTTCTTT,CASSLGRRTATEAFF
NA,TRBJ1-1,NA,TRBV7-9,TGTGCCAGCAGCTTACCCGGTTCGAACACTGAAGCTTTCTTT,CASSLPGSNTEAFF
TRBD1,TRBJ1-2,NA,TRBV7-2,TGTGCCAGCAGCTACTACGACAGGGGGCGAGGCTACACCTTC,CASSYYDRGRGYTF
TRBD1,TRBJ2-7,NA,TRBV10-1,TGCGCCAGCAGTGATGGGACAGGGGTTTCCTACGAGCAGTACTTC,CASSDGTGVSYEQYF
NA,TRBJ2-3,NA,TRBV18,TGTGCCAGCTCACCACCTGCGGGCGGGAGCACAGATACGCAGTATTTT,CASSPPAGGSTDTQYF
TRBD2,TRBJ2-5,few,TRBV7-7,TGTGCCAGCAGCCAGAGCGGGAGTATGAAGACCCAGTACTTC,CASSQSGSMKTQYF
NA,TRBJ2-3,NA,TRBV27,TGTGCCAGCAGTTTGGTGGCGGGATCCACAGATACGCAGTATTTT,CASSLVAGSTDTQYF
TRBD1,TRBJ2-5,NA,TRBV5-3,TGTGCCAGAAGCTTGGGGGCCGGGACAGGGAGGGAGACCCAGTACTTC,CARSLGAGTGRETQYF
NA,TRBJ2-7,few,TRBV6-5,TGTGCCAGCAGTTCTCCCGGCAGGGGAAATTACGAGCAGTACTTC,CASSSPGRGNYEQYF
TRBD2,TRBJ2-4,NA,TRBV6-6,TGTGCCAGCAGCCCCCGACTAGCGGGAGAAAACATTCAGTACTTC,CASSPRLAGENIQYF